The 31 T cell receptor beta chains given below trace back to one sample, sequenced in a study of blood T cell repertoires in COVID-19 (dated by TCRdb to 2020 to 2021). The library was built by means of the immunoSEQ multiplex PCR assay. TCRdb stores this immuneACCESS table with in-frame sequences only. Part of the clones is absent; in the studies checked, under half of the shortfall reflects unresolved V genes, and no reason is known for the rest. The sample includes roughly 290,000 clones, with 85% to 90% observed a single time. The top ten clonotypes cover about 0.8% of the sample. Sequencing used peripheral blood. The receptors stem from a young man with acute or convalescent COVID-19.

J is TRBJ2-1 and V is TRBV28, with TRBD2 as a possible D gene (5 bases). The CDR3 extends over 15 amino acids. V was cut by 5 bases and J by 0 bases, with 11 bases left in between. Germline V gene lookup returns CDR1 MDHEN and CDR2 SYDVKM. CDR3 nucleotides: TGTGCCAGCAGTAAGGACTTCAGCTCCTACAATGAGCAGTTCTTC. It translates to CASSKDFSSYNEQFF.

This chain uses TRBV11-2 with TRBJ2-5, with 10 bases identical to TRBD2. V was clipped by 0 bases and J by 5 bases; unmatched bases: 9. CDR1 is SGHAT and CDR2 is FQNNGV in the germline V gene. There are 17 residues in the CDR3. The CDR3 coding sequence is TGTGCCAGCAGCTTAGAAGGCCAGCGGGGGGGCGGGGAGACCCAGTACTTC. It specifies CASSLEGQRGGGETQYF.

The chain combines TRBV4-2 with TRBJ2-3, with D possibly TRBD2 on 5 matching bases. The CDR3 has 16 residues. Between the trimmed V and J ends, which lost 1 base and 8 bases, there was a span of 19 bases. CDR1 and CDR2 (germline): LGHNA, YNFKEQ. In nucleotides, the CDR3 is TGTGCCAGCAGCCAAGCCTTCACCCCCCCGGAGGTTACGCAGTATTTT. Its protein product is CASSQAFTPPEVTQYF.

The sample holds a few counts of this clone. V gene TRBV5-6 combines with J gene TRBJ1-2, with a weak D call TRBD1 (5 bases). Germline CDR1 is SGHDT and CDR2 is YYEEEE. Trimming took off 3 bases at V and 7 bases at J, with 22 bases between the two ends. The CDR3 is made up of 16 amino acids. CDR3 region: CASSYRTMGEVGGYTF. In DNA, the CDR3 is TGTGCCAGCAGCTACCGGACAATGGGGGAGGTGGGTGGCTACACCTTC.

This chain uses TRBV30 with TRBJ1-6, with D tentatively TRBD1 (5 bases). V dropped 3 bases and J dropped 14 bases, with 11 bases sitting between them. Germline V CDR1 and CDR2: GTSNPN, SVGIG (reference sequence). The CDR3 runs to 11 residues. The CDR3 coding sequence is TGTGCCTGGAGCAGCGGAGGGGCCCTCCACTTT. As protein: CAWSSGGALHF.

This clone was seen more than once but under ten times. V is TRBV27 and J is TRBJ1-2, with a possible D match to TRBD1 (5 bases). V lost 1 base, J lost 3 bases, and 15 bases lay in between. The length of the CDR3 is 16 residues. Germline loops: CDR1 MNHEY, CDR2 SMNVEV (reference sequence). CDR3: CASSLYPPQEYYGYTF. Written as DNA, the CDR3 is TGTGCCAGCAGTTTATACCCTCCACAGGAGTACTATGGCTACACCTTC.

The DNA for the CDR3 is TGTGCCAGCAGTTTACTAGCGGGGGCCTACAATGAGCAGTTCTTC. Protein product: CASSLLAGAYNEQFF. The chain carries TRBV28 and TRBJ2-1; 10 bases map to TRBD2. Trimming removed 2 bases from V and 2 bases from J; junction bases left unmatched: 0. The CDR3 totals 15 residues. In germline, CDR1 is MDHEN, CDR2 SYDVKM. The variable domain in full, with the rest retrieved from reference TRBV28 and TRBJ2-1, is DVKVTQSSRYLVKRTGEKVFLECVQDMDHENMFWYRQDPGLGLRLIYFSYDVKMKEKGDIPEGYSVSREKKERFSLILESASTNQTSMYLCASSLLAGAYNEQFFGPGTRLTVL.

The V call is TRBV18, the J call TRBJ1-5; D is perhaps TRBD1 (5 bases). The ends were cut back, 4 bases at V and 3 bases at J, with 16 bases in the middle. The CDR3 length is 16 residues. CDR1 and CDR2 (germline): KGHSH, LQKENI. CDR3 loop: CASSLQGAVPNQPQHF. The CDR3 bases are TGTGCCAGCTCACTCCAGGGCGCCGTCCCCAATCAGCCCCAGCATTTT.

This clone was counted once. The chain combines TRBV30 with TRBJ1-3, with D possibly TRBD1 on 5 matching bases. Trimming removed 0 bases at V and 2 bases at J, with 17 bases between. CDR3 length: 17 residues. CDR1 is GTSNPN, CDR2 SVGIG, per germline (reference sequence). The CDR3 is CAWSVGVLRHPGNTIYF. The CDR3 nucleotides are TGTGCCTGGAGTGTAGGGGTCCTGCGTCACCCTGGAAACACCATATATTTT.

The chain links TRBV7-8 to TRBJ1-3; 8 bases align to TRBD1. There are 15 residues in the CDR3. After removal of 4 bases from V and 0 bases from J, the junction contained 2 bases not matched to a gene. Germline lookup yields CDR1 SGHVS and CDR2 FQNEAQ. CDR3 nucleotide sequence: TGTGCCAGCAGCTCGGACAGGGTCTCTGGAAACACCATATATTTT. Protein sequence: CASSSDRVSGNTIYF.

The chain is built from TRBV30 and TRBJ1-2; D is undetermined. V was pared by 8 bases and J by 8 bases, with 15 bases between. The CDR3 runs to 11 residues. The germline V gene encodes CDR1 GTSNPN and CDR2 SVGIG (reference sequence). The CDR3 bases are TGTGCCGGAGGTAGGGCATTCGGCTACACCTTC. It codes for CAGGRAFGYTF. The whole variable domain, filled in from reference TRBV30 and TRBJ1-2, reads SQTIHQWPATLVQPVGSPLSLECTVEGTSNPNLYWYRQAAGRGLQLLFYSVGIGQISSEVPQNLSASRPQDRQFILSSKKLLLSDSGFYLCAGGRAFGYTFGSGTRLTVV.

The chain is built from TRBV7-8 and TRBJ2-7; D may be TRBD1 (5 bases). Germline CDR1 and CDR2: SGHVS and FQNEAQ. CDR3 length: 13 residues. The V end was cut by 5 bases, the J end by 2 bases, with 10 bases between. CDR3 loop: CASSVRQTYEQYF. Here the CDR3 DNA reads TGTGCCAGCAGCGTCAGACAGACCTACGAGCAGTACTTC.

CDR3 sequence: CASSRGTLSYNEQFF. The CDR3 DNA is TGTGCCAGCAGCAGGGGTACCCTCTCCTACAATGAGCAGTTCTTC. This sequence joins TRBV11-1 and TRBJ2-1, with D possibly being TRBD1 (5 bases). This CDR3 spans 15 amino acids. Per germline, CDR1 SGHAT and CDR2 FQDESV (reference sequence). Trimming shortened V by 5 bases and J by 0 bases, and 11 bases separated the two germline ends.

The CDR3 is CASSIGEGITEAFF. As DNA, the CDR3 is TGTGCCAGTAGTATAGGGGAGGGGATCACTGAAGCTTTCTTT. J is TRBJ1-1 and V is TRBV19, with TRBD1 as a possible D gene (5 bases). This CDR3 contains 14 residues. The V gene lost 1 base and the J gene lost 4 bases, with 10 bases spanning the gap. Germline V gives CDR1 LNHDA, CDR2 SQIVND (reference sequence). The whole variable domain, remainder taken from reference TRBV19 and TRBJ1-1, is DGGITQSPKYLFRKEGQNVTLSCEQNLNHDAMYWYRQDPGQGLRLIYYSQIVNDFQKGDIAEGYSVSREKKESFPLTVTSAQKNPTAFYLCASSIGEGITEAFFGQGTRLTVV.

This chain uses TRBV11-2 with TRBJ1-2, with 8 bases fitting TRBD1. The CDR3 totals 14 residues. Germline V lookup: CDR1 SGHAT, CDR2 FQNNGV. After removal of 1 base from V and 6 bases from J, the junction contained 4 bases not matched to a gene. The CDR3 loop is CASSLAQGADGYTF. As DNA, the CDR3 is TGTGCCAGCAGCTTAGCCCAGGGGGCTGATGGCTACACCTTC.

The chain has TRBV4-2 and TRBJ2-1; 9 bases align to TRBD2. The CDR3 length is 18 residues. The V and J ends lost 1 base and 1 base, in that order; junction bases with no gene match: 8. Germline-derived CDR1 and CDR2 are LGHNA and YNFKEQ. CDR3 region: CASSQGVSGSSSYNEQFF. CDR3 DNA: TGTGCCAGCAGCCAAGGGGTTAGCGGGAGCTCTTCCTACAATGAGCAGTTCTTC.

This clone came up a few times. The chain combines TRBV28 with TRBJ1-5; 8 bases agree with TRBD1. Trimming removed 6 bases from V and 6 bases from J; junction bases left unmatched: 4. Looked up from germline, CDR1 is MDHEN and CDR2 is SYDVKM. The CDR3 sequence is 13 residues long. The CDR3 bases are TGTGCCAGCAGGCGACAGGGGAGTCAGCCCCAGCATTTT. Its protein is CASRRQGSQPQHF.

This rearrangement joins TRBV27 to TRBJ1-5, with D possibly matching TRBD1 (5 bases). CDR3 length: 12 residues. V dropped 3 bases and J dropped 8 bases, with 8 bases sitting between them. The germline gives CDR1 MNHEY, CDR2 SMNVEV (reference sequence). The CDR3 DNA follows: TGTGCCAGCAGTTTTCCAGGGAAGCCCCAGCATTTT. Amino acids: CASSFPGKPQHF.

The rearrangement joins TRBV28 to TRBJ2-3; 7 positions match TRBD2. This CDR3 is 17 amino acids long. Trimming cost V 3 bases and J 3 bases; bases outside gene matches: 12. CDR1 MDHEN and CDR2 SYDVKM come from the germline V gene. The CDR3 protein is CASSFSSAGVETDTQYF. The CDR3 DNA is TGTGCCAGCAGTTTTAGTTCGGCGGGAGTAGAGACAGATACGCAGTATTTT.

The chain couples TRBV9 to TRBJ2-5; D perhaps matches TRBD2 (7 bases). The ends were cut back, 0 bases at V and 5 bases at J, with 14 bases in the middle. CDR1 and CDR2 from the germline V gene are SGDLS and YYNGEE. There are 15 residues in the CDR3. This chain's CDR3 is CASSVVGGRGETQYF. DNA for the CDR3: TGTGCCAGCAGCGTAGTGGGGGGGCGCGGGGAGACCCAGTACTTC.

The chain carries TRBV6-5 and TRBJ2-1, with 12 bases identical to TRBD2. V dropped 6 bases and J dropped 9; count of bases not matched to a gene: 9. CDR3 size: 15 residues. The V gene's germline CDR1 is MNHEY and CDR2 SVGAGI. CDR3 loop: CASRNLAGGASEQFF. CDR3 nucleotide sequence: TGTGCCAGCAGGAACCTAGCGGGGGGGGCTAGTGAGCAGTTCTTC.

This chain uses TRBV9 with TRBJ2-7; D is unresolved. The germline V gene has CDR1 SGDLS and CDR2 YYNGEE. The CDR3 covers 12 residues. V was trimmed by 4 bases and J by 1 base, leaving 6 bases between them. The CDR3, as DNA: TGTGCCAGCAGCTCCCGTTCCTACGAGCAGTACTTC. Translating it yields CASSSRSYEQYF. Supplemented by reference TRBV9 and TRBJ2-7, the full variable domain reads DSGVTQTPKHLITATGQRVTLRCSPRSGDLSVYWYQQSLDQGLQFLIQYYNGEERAKGNILERFSAQQFPDLHSELNLSSLELGDSALYFCASSSRSYEQYFGPGTRLTVT.

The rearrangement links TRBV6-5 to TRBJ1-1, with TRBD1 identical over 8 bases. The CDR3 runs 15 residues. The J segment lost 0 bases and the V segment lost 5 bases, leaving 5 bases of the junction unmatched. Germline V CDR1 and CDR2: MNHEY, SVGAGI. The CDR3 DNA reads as TGTGCCAGCAGTCACGGACAGGGATTGAACACTGAAGCTTTCTTT. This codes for CASSHGQGLNTEAFF.

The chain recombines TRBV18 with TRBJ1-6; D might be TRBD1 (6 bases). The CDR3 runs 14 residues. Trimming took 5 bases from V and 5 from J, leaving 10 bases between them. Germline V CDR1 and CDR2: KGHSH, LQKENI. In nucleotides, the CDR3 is TGTGCCAGCTCATCAAACAGGGATAATTCACCCCTCCACTTT. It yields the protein CASSSNRDNSPLHF. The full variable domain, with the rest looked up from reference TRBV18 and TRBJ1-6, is NAGVMQNPRHLVRRRGQEARLRCSPMKGHSHVYWYRQLPEEGLKFMVYLQKENIIDESGMPKERFSAEFPKEGPSILRIQQVVRGDSAAYFCASSSNRDNSPLHFGNGTRLTVT.

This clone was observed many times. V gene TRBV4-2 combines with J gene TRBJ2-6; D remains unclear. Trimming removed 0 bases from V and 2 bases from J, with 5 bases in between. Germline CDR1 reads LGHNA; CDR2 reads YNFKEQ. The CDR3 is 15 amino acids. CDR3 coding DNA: TGTGCCAGCAGCCAAGACCATGCTGGGGCCAACGTCCTGACTTTC. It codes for CASSQDHAGANVLTF.

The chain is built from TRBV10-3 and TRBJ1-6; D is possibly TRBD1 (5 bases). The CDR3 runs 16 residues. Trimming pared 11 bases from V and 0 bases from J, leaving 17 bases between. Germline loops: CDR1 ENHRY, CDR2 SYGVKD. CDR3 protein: CAPRVVDSSYNSPLHF. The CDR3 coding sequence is TGTGCCCCCAGGGTGGTGGATAGCTCCTATAATTCACCCCTCCACTTT.

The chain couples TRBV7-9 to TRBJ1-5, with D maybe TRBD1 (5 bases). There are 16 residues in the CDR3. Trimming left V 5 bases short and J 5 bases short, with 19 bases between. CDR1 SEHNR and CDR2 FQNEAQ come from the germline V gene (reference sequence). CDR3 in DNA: TGTGCCAGCAGCCCCTACGTGGGGGGGAGCTATCAGCCCCAGCATTTT. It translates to CASSPYVGGSYQPQHF.

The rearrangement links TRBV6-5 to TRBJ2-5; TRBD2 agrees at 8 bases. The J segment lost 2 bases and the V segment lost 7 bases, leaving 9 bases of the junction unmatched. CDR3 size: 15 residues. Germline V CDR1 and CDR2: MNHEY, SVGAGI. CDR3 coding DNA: TGTGCCAGCAAGCCACCCCGCGGGGGGCAAGAGACCCAGTACTTC. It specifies CASKPPRGGQETQYF.

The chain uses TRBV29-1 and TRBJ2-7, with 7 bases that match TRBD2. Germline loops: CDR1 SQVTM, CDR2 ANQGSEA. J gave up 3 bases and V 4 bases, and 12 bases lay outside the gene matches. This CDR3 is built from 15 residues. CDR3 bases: TGCAGCGTTGTCCCAGGAACTAGCGAATACTACGAGCAGTACTTC. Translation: CSVVPGTSEYYEQYF.

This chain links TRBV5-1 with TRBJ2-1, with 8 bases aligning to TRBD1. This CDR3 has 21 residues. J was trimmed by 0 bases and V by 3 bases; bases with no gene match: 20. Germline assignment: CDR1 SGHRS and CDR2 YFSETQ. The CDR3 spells CASSSFRGRARFWGSYNEQFF. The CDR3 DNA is TGCGCCAGCAGCTCGTTCAGGGGGCGAGCCCGATTCTGGGGCTCCTACAATGAGCAGTTCTTC.

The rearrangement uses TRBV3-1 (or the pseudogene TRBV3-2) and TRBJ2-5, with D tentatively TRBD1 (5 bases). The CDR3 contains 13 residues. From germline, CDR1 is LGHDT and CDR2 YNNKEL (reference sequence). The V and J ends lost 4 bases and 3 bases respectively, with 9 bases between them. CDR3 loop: CASSRQGEETQYF. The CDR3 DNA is TGTGCCAGCAGCCGCCAAGGGGAAGAGACCCAGTACTTC.